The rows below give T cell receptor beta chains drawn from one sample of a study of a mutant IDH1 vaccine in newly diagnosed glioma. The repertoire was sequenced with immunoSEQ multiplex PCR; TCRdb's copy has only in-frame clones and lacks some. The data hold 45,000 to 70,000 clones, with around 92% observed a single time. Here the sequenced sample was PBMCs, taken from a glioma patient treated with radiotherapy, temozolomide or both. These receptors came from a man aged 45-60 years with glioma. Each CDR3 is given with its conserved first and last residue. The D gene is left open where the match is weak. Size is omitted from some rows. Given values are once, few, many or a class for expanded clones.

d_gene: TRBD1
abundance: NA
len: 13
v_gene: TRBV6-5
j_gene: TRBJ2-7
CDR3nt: TGTGCCAGCAGTTGGGGACAGACCTACGAGCAGTACTTC
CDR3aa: CASSWGQTYEQYF

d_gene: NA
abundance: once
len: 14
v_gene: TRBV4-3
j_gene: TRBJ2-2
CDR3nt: TGCGCCAGCAGCCTTCGATTCAACACCGGGGAGCTGTTTTTT
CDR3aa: CASSLRFNTGELFF

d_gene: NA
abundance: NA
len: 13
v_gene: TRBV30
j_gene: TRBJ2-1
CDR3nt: TGTGCCTGCGGGAACAGCCCCTACAATGAGCAGTTCTTC
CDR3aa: CACGNSPYNEQFF

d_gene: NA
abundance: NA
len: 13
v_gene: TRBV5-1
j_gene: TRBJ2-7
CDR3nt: TGCGCCAGCAGCTTGGGGGGTCCCTACGAGCAGTACTTC
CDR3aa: CASSLGGPYEQYF

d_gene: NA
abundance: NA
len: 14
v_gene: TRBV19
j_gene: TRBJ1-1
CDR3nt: TGTGCCAGTAGTTGGCAGGGCCCCAACACTGAAGCTTTCTTT
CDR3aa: CASSWQGPNTEAFF

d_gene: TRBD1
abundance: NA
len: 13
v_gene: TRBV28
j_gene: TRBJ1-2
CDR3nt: TGTGCCAGCAGTGCGGGACAGTTCTATGGCTACACCTTC
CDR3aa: CASSAGQFYGYTF

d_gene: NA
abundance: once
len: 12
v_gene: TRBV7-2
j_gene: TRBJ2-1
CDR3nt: TGTGCCAGCAGCTTAGCGCGACAGGCGCAGTTCTTC
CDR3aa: CASSLARQAQFF

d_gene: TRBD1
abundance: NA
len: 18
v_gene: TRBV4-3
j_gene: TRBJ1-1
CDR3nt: TGCGCCAGCAGCCAAGTACTCAACAGGGGGCAGGGGGACACTGAAGCTTTCTTT
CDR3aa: CASSQVLNRGQGDTEAFF

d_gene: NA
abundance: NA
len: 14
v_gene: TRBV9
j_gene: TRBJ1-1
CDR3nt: TGTGCCAGCAGCCCGGCGGGAGGGAACACTGAAGCTTTCTTT
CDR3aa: CASSPAGGNTEAFF

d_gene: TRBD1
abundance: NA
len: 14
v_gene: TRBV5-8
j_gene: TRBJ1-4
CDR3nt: TGTGCCAGCAGGGAGGACAGGGCGAATGAAAAACTGTTTTTT
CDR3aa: CASREDRANEKLFF

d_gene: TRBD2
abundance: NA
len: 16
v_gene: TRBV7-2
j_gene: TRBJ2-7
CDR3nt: TGTGCCAGCAGCTTAGCGGGGGGGAGGTCCCCCTACGAGCAGTACTTC
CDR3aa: CASSLAGGRSPYEQYF

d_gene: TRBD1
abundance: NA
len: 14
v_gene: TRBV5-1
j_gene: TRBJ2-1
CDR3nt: TGCGCCAGCAGCGGACAGGGTGCCAACAATGAGCAGTTCTTC
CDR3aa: CASSGQGANNEQFF

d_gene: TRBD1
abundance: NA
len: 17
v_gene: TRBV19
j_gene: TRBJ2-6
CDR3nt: TGTGCCAGTAGTATAAGGACAGGGCGCTCTGGGGCCAACGTCCTGACTTTC
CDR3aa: CASSIRTGRSGANVLTF

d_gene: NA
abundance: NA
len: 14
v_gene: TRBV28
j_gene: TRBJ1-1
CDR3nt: TGTGCCAGCAGTCCCCCAGACAGAGACACTGAAGCTTTCTTT
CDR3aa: CASSPPDRDTEAFF

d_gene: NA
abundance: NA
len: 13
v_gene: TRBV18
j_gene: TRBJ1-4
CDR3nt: TGTGCCAGCAGAGGCAGGGACGATGAAAAACTGTTTTTT
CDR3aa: CASRGRDDEKLFF

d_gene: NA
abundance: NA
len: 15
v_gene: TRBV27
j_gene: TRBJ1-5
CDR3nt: TGTGCCAGCAGTTCACAGGGTTTGAGCAATCAGCCCCAGCATTTT
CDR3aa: CASSSQGLSNQPQHF

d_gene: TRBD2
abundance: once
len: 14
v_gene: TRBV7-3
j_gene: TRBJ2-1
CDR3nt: TGTGCCAGCACTCCGGGACTAGGGGTCGATGAGCAGTTCTTC
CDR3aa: CASTPGLGVDEQFF

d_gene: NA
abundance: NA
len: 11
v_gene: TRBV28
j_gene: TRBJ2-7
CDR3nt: TGTGCCAGCAGTTTCGGGAGCGAGCAGTACTTC
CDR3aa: CASSFGSEQYF

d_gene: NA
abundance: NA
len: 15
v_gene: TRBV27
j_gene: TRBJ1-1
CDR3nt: TGTGCCAGCAGTTTATCAACAGGGAGAGGCACTGAAGCTTTCTTT
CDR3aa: CASSLSTGRGTEAFF

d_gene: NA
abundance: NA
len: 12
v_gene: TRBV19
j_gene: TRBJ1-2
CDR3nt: TGTGCCAGTAAAAGGGTCCGCTATGGCTACACCTTC
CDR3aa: CASKRVRYGYTF

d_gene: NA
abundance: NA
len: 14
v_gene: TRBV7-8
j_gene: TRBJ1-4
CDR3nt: TGTGCCAGCAGCCACGGCGGGGGGGGTGAAAAACTGTTTTTT
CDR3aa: CASSHGGGGEKLFF

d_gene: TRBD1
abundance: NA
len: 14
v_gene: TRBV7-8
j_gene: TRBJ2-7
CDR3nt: TGTGCCAGCAGCCCACGGGACAGAACTTACGAGCAGTACTTC
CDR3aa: CASSPRDRTYEQYF

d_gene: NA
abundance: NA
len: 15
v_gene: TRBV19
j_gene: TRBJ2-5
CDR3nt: TGTGCCAGTAGTATGGGTGGGGCGCGTTGGGAGACCCAGTACTTC
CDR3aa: CASSMGGARWETQYF

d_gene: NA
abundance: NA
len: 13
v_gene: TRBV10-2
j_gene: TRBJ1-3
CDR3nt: TGCGCCAGCACGCAGGCAGCTGGAAACACCATATATTTT
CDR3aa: CASTQAAGNTIYF

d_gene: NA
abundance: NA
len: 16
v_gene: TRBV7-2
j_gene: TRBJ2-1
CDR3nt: TGTGCCAGCAGCACTAGGGCTCGGGACCTGTACAATGAGCAGTTCTTC
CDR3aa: CASSTRARDLYNEQFF

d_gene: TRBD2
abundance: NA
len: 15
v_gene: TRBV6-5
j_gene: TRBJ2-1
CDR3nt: TGTGCCAGCAGTCGGACTAGCGGGTCGAACAATGAGCAGTTCTTC
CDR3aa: CASSRTSGSNNEQFF

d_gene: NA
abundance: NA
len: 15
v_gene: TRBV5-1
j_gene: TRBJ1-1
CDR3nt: TGCGCCAGCAGCTTGGTTGGGGGAATGAACACTGAAGCTTTCTTT
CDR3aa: CASSLVGGMNTEAFF

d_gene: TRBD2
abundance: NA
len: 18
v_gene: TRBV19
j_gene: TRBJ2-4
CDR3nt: TGTGCCAGTAGTAGCACCGGGACTAGGTTTTTAGCCAAAAACATTCAGTACTTC
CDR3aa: CASSSTGTRFLAKNIQYF

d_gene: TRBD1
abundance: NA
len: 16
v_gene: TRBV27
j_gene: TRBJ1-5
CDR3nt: TGTGCCAGCAGTTTGGGTCTGGGACAGAACAATCAGCCCCAGCATTTT
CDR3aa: CASSLGLGQNNQPQHF

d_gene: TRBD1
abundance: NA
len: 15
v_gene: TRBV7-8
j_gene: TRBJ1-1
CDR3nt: TGTGCCAGCAGCTCCCCGGACAGGGCGAACACTGAAGCTTTCTTT
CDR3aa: CASSSPDRANTEAFF

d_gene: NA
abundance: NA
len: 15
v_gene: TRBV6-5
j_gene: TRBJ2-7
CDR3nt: TGTGCCAGCAAGGGGGCGGGAGGCCCATCGTACGAGCAGTACTTC
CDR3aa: CASKGAGGPSYEQYF

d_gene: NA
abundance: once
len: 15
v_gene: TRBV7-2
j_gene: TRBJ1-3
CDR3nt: TGTGCCAGCAGCGTCCGGGCCCCCTCTGGAAACACCATATATTTT
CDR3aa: CASSVRAPSGNTIYF

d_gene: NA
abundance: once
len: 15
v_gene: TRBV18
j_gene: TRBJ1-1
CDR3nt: TGTGCCAGCTCACTCCGGGACCACACGGGGACTGAAGCTTTCTTT
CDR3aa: CASSLRDHTGTEAFF

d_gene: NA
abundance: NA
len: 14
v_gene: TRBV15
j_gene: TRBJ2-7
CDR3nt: TGTGCCACCAGCAAGGGGCAGGGACGAGCCGAGCAGTACTTC
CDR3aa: CATSKGQGRAEQYF

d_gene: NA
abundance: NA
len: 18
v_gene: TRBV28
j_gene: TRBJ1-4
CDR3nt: TGTGCCAGCCTTCCCCCAGGGGCAGGCGTTGCAACTAATGAAAAACTGTTTTTT
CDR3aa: CASLPPGAGVATNEKLFF

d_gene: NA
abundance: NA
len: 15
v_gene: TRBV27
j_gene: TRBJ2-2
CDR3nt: TGTGCCAGCAGTTTAGAGACAGGGAACACCGGGGAGCTGTTTTTT
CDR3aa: CASSLETGNTGELFF

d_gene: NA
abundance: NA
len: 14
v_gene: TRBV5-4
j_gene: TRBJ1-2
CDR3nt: TGTGCCAGCAGCCCCCAATTACAGGGAGATGGCTACACCTTC
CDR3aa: CASSPQLQGDGYTF

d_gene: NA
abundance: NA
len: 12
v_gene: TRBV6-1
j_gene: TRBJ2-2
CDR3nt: TGTGCTACCAGGCTAAACACCGGGGAGCTGTTTTTT
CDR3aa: CATRLNTGELFF

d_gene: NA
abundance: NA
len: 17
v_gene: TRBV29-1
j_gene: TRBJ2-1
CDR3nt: TGCAGCGTGGGGGGGACAACTTGGAGGGCAGGTTACAATGAGCAGTTCTTC
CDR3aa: CSVGGTTWRAGYNEQFF

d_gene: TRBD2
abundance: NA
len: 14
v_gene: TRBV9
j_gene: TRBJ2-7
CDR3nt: TGTGCCAGCAGCGTAGGAGCGGGGGACTACGAGCAGTACTTC
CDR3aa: CASSVGAGDYEQYF